This entry features one T cell receptor (beta chain) sequence. No antigen is known for it. The record originates from a study of immune cell composition in non-small cell lung cancer. Study summary: Most cases were lung adenocarcinoma or squamous cell carcinoma.

Per germline, CDR1 SEHNR and CDR2 FQNEAQ (reference sequence). The J segment lost 8 bases and the V segment lost 4 bases, leaving 8 bases of the junction unmatched. CDR3 length: 14 amino acids. Findings of the study overall: Tumour-associated clones >0.5% occurred in about a third of adenocarcinomas, about four fifths of squamous.

Clones were read by immunoSEQ multiplex PCR, and TCRdb kept only the in-frame ones, dropping some. The sample shows around 10,000 clones, around 68% of them seen only once. This chain uses TRBV7-9 with TRBJ1-1, with 9 bases lining up with TRBD1. Sequencing input: lung tumor tissue. The source of this sequence is a human donor with non-small cell lung cancer. The CDR3 here is CASSSGQGYREAFF. CDR3 bases: TGTGCCAGCAGCTCAGGACAGGGGTACAGGGAAGCTTTCTTT.